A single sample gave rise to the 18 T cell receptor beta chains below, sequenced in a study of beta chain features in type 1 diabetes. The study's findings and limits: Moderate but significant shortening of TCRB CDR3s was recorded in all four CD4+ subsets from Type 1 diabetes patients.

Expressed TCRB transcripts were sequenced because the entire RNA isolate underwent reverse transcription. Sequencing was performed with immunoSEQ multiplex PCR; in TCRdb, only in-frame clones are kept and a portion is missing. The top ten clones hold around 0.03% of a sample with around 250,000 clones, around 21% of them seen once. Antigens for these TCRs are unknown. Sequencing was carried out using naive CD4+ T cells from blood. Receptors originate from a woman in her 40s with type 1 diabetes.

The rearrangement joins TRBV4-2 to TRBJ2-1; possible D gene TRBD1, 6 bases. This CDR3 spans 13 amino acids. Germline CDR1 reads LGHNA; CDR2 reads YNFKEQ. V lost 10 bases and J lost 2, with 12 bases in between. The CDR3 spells CAIGKGAYNEQFF. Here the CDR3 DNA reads TGTGCCATAGGGAAGGGGGCCTACAATGAGCAGTTCTTC.

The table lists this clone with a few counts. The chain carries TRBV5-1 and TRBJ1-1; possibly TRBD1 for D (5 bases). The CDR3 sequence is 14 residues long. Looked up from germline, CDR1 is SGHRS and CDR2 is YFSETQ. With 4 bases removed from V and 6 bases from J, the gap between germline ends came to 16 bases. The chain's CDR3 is CASSLLTDSPEAFF. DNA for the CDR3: TGCGCCAGCAGCCTGCTGACCGACAGCCCTGAAGCTTTCTTT.

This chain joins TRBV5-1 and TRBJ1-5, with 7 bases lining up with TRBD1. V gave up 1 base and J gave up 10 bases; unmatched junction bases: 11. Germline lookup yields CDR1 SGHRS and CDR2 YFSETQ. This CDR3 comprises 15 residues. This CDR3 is CASSLYGTAIEPQHF. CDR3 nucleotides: TGCGCCAGCAGCTTGTATGGGACAGCAATCGAACCCCAGCATTTT.

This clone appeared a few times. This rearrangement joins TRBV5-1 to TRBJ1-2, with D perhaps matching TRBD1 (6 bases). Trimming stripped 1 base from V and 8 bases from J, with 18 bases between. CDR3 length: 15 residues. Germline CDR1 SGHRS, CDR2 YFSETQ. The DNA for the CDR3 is TGCGCCAGCAGCTTGACATGGTCCGACACAGGGGGCTACACCTTC. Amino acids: CASSLTWSDTGGYTF.

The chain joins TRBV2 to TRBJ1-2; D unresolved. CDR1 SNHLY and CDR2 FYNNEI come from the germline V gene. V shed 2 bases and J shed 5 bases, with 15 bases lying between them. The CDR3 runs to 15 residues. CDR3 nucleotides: TGTGCCAGCAGTGAATATGCGGGATTGGGATATGGCTACACCTTC. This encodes CASSEYAGLGYGYTF. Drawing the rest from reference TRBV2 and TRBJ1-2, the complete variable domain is EPEVTQTPSHQVTQMGQEVILRCVPISNHLYFYWYRQILGQKVEFLVSFYNNEISEKSEIFDDQFSVERPDGSNFTLKIRSTKLEDSAMYFCASSEYAGLGYGYTFGSGTRLTVV.

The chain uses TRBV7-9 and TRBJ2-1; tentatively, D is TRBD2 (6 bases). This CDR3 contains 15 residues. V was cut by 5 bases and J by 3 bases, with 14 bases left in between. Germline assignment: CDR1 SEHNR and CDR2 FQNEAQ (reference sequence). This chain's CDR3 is CASSPGGVRYNEQFF. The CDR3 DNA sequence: TGTGCCAGCAGCCCCGGGGGAGTTCGCTACAATGAGCAGTTCTTC.

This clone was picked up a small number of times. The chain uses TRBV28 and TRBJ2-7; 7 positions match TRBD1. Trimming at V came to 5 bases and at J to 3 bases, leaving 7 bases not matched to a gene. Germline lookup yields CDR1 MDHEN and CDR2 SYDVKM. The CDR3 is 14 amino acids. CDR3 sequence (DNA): TGTGCCAGCAGTCCGACGGGACAGATCTACGAGCAGTACTTC. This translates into CASSPTGQIYEQYF.

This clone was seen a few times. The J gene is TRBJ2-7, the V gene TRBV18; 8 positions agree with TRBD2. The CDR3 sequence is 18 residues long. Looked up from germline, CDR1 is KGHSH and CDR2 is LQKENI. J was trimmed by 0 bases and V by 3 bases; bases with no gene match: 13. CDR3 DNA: TGTGCCAGCTCACCGGGAATAGGGAGGAGCGGGAGCTCCTACGAGCAGTACTTC. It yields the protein CASSPGIGRSGSSYEQYF.

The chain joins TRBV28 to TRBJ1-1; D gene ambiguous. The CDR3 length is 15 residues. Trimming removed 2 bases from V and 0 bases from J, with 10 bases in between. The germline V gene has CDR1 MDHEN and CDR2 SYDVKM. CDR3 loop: CASSLRRVVNTEAFF. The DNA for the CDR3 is TGTGCCAGCAGTTTAAGGCGGGTGGTGAACACTGAAGCTTTCTTT.

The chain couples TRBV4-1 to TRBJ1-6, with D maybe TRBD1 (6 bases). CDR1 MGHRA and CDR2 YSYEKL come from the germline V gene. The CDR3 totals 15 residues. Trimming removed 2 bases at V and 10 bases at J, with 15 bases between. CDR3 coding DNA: TGCGCCAGCAGCCAACCCACAGGGCCAGGATCACCCCTCCACTTT. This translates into CASSQPTGPGSPLHF.

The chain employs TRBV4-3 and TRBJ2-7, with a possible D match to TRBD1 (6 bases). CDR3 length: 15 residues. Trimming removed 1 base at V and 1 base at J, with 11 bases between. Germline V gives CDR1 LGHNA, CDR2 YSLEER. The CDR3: CASSQGQDSSYEQYF. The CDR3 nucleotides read TGCGCCAGCAGCCAAGGACAGGACAGTTCCTACGAGCAGTACTTC.

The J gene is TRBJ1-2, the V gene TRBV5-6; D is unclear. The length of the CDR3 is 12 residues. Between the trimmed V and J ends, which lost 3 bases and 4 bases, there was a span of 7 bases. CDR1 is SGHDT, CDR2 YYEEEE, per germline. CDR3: CASSSQSYGYTF. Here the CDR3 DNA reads TGTGCCAGCAGCTCTCAGTCCTATGGCTACACCTTC.

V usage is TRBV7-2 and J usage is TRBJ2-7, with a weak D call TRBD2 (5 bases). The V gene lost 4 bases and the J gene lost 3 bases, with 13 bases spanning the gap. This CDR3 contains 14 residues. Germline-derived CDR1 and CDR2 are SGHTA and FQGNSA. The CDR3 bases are TGTGCCAGCAGCTCTTGGACGGCGGGCTACGAGCAGTACTTC. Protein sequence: CASSSWTAGYEQYF.

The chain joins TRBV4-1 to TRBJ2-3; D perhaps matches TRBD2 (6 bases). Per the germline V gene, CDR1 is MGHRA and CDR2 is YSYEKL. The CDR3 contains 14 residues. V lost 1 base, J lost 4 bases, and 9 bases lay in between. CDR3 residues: CASSQGGVPDTQYF. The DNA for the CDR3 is TGCGCCAGCAGCCAAGGCGGGGTGCCAGATACGCAGTATTTT.

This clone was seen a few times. The CDR3 reads CASSPALGTDTQYF. DNA of the CDR3: TGTGCCAGCTCACCGGCCCTAGGCACAGATACGCAGTATTTT. The chain recombines TRBV18 with TRBJ2-3; no definite D call. Per germline, CDR1 KGHSH and CDR2 LQKENI. V lost 3 bases, J lost 1 base, and 8 bases lay in between. The CDR3 spans 14 residues. Looking up the rest from reference TRBV18 and TRBJ2-3 gives the full variable domain: NAGVMQNPRHLVRRRGQEARLRCSPMKGHSHVYWYRQLPEEGLKFMVYLQKENIIDESGMPKERFSAEFPKEGPSILRIQQVVRGDSAAYFCASSPALGTDTQYFGPGTRLTVL.

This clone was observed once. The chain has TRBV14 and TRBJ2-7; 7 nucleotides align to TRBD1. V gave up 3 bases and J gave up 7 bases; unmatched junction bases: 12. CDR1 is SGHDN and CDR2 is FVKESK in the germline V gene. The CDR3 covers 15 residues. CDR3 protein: CASSHYRDSLVEQYF. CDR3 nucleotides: TGTGCCAGCAGCCACTACCGGGACAGCTTAGTAGAGCAGTACTTC.

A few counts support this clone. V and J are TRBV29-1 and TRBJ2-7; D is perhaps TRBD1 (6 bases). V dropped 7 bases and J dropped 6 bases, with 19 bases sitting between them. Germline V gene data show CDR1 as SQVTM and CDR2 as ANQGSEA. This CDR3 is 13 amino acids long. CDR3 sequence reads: CSGHFQQGSEQYF. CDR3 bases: TGCAGCGGGCACTTTCAACAGGGCTCCGAGCAGTACTTC.

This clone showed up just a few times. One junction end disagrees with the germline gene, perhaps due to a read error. The CDR3 DNA sequence: TGTGCCAGCAGCGTAAGCGGGAGGGCGGGTCAAGATACCCAGTACTTC. Translation gives CASSVSGRAGQDTQYF. The chain recombines TRBV9 with TRBJ2-5; 10 bases align to TRBD2. The V gene's germline CDR1 is SGDLS and CDR2 YYNGEE. There are 16 residues in the CDR3.